This T cell receptor beta chain was sequenced during a study of T-cell reconstitution after alpha-beta-depleted transplantation in children (dated by TCRdb to about 2016). In terms of the full investigation: T-cell immune reconstitution after TCRalphabeta/CD19-depleted allogeneic hematopoietic cell transplantation in children was quantitatively tracked in the study by means of TCR repertoire profiling. General study outcomes and caveats: In some patients, the high TCRbeta diversity seen at day 60 was put down to recipient T cells and intrathymic progenitors that had survived conditioning. Over subsequent months, a decline in hyperexpanded clone frequencies was noted, and after one year, T-cell counts and TCRbeta diversity were mostly ascribed to newly produced T cells. About two months after transplant, the apparently early recovery of alphabetaT-cell counts reportedly depended on just several hundred clones that had expanded rapidly and came from non-depleted graft cells.

Note on this clonotype: The clone's antigen remains unknown. No base quality information exists; no much larger clone differs at one position.

Looking up the germline V gene yields CDR1 KGHDR and CDR2 SFDVKD. Between the V and J ends, shortened by 5 bases and 6 bases respectively, the junction contains 10 bases. The CDR3 holds 13 amino acids from the cysteine to the phenylalanine. CDR3 DNA only is kept here, 39 bases in frame from base 1. Explained via the paper, the treatment or condition label denotes: allogeneic hematopoietic cell transplantation with graft depleted of TCRalphabeta T cells and CD19 B cells. The transplant recipients were children given TCRalphabeta/CD19-depleted allogeneic hematopoietic cell grafts. Receptor libraries were prepared by PCR. Sequenced using an Illumina HiSeq 2500. To normalize quantification of the TCRbeta repertoire, the TCR libraries were built with molecular barcoding that relied on unique molecular identifiers. TCRdb reprocessing: public reads trimmed at Q25 with fastp, clones called with MiXCR, in-frame beta chains kept. Duplicate CDR3 protein sequences are folded into a single record with the most common DNA and genes. Counted in this sample were 800,000 to 1,000,000 distinct CDR3 sequences; 25% to 30% of them appeared once. Roughly 27% of the sample comes from the top ten.

Sequenced material: PBMCs, mostly from graft donor cells, taken 360 days after TCRalphabeta/CD19-depleted stem cell transplant. The rearranged segments are TRBV24-1 and TRBJ2-1, with no confident D gene call. The TCR sequence derives from a boy younger than two who had a stem cell transplant for SCID, so the T cells may come from the graft donor. Read as DNA, the sequence is TGTGCCACCAGTGCCCCAGGAAGCAATGAGCAGTTCTTC. Protein translation: CATSAPGSNEQFF.